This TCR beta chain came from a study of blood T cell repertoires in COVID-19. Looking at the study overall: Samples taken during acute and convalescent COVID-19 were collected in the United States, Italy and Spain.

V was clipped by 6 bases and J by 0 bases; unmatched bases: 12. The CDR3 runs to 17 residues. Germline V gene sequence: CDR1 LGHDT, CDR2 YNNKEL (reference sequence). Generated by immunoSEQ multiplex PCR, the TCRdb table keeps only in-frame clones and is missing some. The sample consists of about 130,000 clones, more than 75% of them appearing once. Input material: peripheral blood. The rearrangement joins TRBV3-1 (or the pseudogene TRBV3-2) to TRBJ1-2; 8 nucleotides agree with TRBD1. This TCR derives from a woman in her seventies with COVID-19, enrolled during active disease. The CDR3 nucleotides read TGTGCCAGCAGACATTCACAGGGGGGGGTGGCTAACTATGGCTACACCTTC. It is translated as CASRHSQGGVANYGYTF.